This T cell receptor beta chain was retrieved from a study of T cell responses to AZD1222 COVID-19 vaccine. With V trimmed by 5 bases and J by 2 bases, 10 bases remained unmatched. The CDR3 consists of 16 residues. Germline assignment: CDR1 SGHVS and CDR2 FQNEAQ. Generated by immunoSEQ multiplex PCR, the TCRdb table keeps only in-frame clones and is missing some. Of roughly 99,000 clones listed, 85% to 95% were seen once; the top ten hold about 6.6%. This receptor was identified in an adult who received the AZD1222 COVID-19 vaccine. The sequencing here drew on peripheral blood, taken 28 days after the second AZD1222 dose. This chain links TRBV7-8 with TRBJ2-7; 9 positions match TRBD1. The DNA of the CDR3 is TGTGCCAGCAGCCAACAGACAGGGGGAGCGACCTACGAGCAGTACTTC. Protein sequence: CASSQQTGGATYEQYF.